This is a list of T cell receptor beta chains from one sample in a study of T cell repertoires in cytomegalovirus infection. TCRdb ran MiXCR on the reads and lists one entry per CDR3 protein. The data contain some 350,000 distinct CDR3 sequences, approximately 30% of them singletons. Their specific antigens are unknown. The specimen was cultured PBMCs, collected from culture after CMV antigen stimulation. Every receptor here comes from a human donor in good health (CMV status not recorded). Some clones in this sample may be carry-over from other donors' samples. Each CDR3 is given with its conserved first and last residue. Fields, in order: D gene, clone size, J gene, CDR3 length, V gene, CDR3 protein, CDR3 DNA. The D gene is left open where the match is weak. Not every row has a clone size; where given, it reads once, few, many or a size class.

NA	many	TRBJ2-1	11	TRBV11-1	CASSLPGEQFF	TGTGCCAGCAGCTTACCTGGAGAGCAGTTCTTC
TRBD1	NA	TRBJ1-2	15	TRBV4-2	CASSQMTGGNYGYTF	TGTGCCAGCAGCCAAATGACAGGGGGGAACTATGGCTACACCTTC
TRBD2	NA	TRBJ2-1	20	TRBV6-2/TRBV6-3	CASSRPISGGGLAYYNEQFF	TGTGCCAGCAGTAGACCGATTTCTGGCGGGGGACTAGCGTACTACAATGAGCAGTTCTTC
TRBD1	NA	TRBJ2-6	17	TRBV12-3/TRBV12-4	CASRPSQGAAGANVLTF	TGTGCCAGCAGGCCCTCACAGGGGGCGGCTGGGGCCAACGTCCTGACTTTC
TRBD1	few	TRBJ1-5	12	TRBV30	CAATTGNQPQHF	TGTGCCGCAACGACAGGGAATCAGCCCCAGCATTTT
TRBD2	NA	TRBJ2-2	16	TRBV19	CASSIWGRAGSGELFF	TGTGCCAGTAGTATATGGGGGAGGGCCGGTTCCGGGGAGCTGTTTTTT
TRBD2	few	TRBJ2-7	15	TRBV12-3/TRBV12-4	CASSLVAGEGYEQYF	TGTGCCAGCAGTTTGGTAGCGGGAGAGGGCTACGAGCAGTACTTC
NA	few	TRBJ2-6	16	TRBV18	CASSARQVSGANVLTF	TGTGCCAGCTCAGCCCGACAGGTCTCTGGGGCCAACGTCCTGACTTTC
NA	few	TRBJ1-2	14	TRBV11-2	CASSLDFRNYGYTF	TGTGCCAGCAGCTTAGATTTCAGAAACTATGGCTACACCTTC
NA	NA	TRBJ2-1	11	TRBV29-1	CSVEVANEQFF	TGCAGCGTTGAAGTAGCCAATGAGCAGTTCTTC
TRBD2	few	TRBJ2-1	16	TRBV6-2/TRBV6-3	CASRKLAGDSYNEQFF	TGTGCCAGCAGAAAACTAGCGGGAGACAGTTACAATGAGCAGTTCTTC
TRBD1	NA	TRBJ1-1	15	TRBV5-1	CASSLDGTGGTEAFF	TGCGCCAGCAGCTTGGATGGGACAGGGGGCACTGAAGCTTTCTTT
NA	few	TRBJ1-1	12	TRBV15	CATSLWGTEAFF	TGTGCCACCAGCTTATGGGGGACTGAAGCTTTCTTT
NA	NA	TRBJ1-3	16	TRBV5-8	CASGLAVSSSGNTIYF	TGTGCCAGCGGCTTGGCGGTTTCGAGCTCTGGAAACACCATATATTTT
TRBD2	NA	TRBJ2-5	16	TRBV7-2	CASSHRRGLGTETQYF	TGTGCCAGCAGCCATCGCCGGGGACTAGGGACGGAGACCCAGTACTTC
TRBD1	few	TRBJ2-7	14	TRBV6-2/TRBV6-3	CASNPDRSSYEQYF	TGTGCCAGCAATCCGGACAGGTCGAGCTACGAGCAGTACTTC
TRBD1	NA	TRBJ1-2	15	TRBV5-1	CASSLETGGPYGYTF	TGCGCCAGCAGCTTGGAGACAGGGGGACCATATGGCTACACCTTC
TRBD2	NA	TRBJ2-3	23	TRBV28	CASRLPGRAGLARRRGATDTQYF	TGTGCCAGCAGGTTGCCAGGGCGCGCGGGACTAGCGAGACGACGGGGGGCCACAGATACGCAGTATTTT
NA	few	TRBJ2-6	17	TRBV28	CASSSAGFSSGANVLTF	TGTGCCAGCAGTTCAGCCGGGTTTTCCTCTGGGGCCAACGTCCTGACTTTC
NA	few	TRBJ2-6	17	TRBV12-3/TRBV12-4	CASSWAMGDSGANVLTF	TGTGCCAGCAGTTGGGCTATGGGAGACTCTGGGGCCAACGTCCTGACTTTC
TRBD1	NA	TRBJ2-3	15	TRBV5-6	CASSRDSPRADTQYF	TGTGCCAGCAGCCGGGACAGTCCTAGAGCAGATACGCAGTATTTT
NA	NA	TRBJ2-1	15	TRBV7-9	CASSFLARTYNEQFF	TGTGCCAGCAGCTTTCTGGCGCGAACCTACAATGAGCAGTTCTTC
NA	NA	TRBJ2-2	16	TRBV11-3	CASSSTTLRVMGELFF	TGTGCCAGCAGCTCCACGACCCTTCGGGTAATGGGGGAGCTGTTTTTT
TRBD2	NA	TRBJ2-3	13	TRBV20-1	CSAVGTNTDTQYF	TGCAGTGCTGTTGGGACTAACACAGATACGCAGTATTTT
TRBD2	NA	TRBJ2-5	15	TRBV19	CASSGGGAGQETQYF	TGTGCCAGTAGCGGGGGGGGAGCGGGGCAAGAGACCCAGTACTTC
NA	few	TRBJ1-1	16	TRBV7-9	CASSLGGGLENTEAFF	TGTGCCAGCAGCTTAGGTGGGGGGCTAGAGAACACTGAAGCTTTCTTT
NA	NA	TRBJ2-5	13	TRBV4-3	CASSQEPRETQYF	TGCGCCAGCAGCCAGGAGCCTCGAGAGACCCAGTACTTC
NA	NA	TRBJ1-2	14	TRBV20-1	CSARKDRKPHGYTF	TGCAGTGCTAGAAAAGACAGGAAGCCGCACGGCTACACCTTC
NA	NA	TRBJ2-1	14	TRBV27	CASTDPSSYNEQFF	TGTGCCAGCACTGACCCGAGCTCCTACAATGAGCAGTTCTTC
TRBD2	many	TRBJ2-1	16	TRBV7-2	CASSPRTSRSYNEQFF	TGTGCCAGCAGCCCACGGACTAGCAGGTCCTACAATGAGCAGTTCTTC